The next 3 T cell receptor beta chains were all read from a single sample in a study of beta chain features in type 1 diabetes. TCRB transcripts that were expressed got sequenced, as all of the isolated RNA had been reverse transcribed. Sequencing was performed with immunoSEQ multiplex PCR; in TCRdb, only in-frame clones are kept and a portion is missing. The sample shows roughly 400,000 clones, about 16% of them seen only once. Material: naive CD4+ T cells from blood. The receptor source for this set is a woman aged 18-30 years in good health.

This clone was seen a few times. V gene TRBV5-6 combines with J gene TRBJ2-1; D not certain. Trimming stripped 2 bases from V and 8 bases from J, with 8 bases between. This CDR3 spans 12 amino acids. In germline, CDR1 is SGHDT, CDR2 YYEEEE. CDR3 protein: CASSLDQDEQFF. The CDR3 DNA sequence: TGTGCCAGCAGCTTAGATCAGGATGAGCAGTTCTTC.

The chain uses TRBV7-2 and TRBJ2-1; no firm D call. Germline CDR1 reads SGHTA; CDR2 reads FQGNSA. This CDR3 region has 12 residues. Deletions cut 0 bases from V and 10 bases from J, with 7 bases between. DNA for the CDR3: TGTGCCAGCAGCTTAGCGTTGTTAGAGCAGTTCTTC. Translation: CASSLALLEQFF.

CDR3 sequence (DNA): TGTGCCAGTACGGAAGGGGGATACAATGAGCAGTTCTTC. This sequence encodes CASTEGGYNEQFF. The chain joins TRBV28 to TRBJ2-1; TRBD1 is a possible D gene (6 bases). Germline lookup yields CDR1 MDHEN and CDR2 SYDVKM. The CDR3 is made up of 13 amino acids. Trimming took off 9 bases at V and 4 bases at J, with 13 bases between the two ends.